This TCR beta chain was documented in a study of cytomegalovirus exposure and HLA in healthy donors. Study summary: Approximately 83 million unique TCRs from HLA-typed donors were held in an early data release. The study's findings and limits: Among TCR beta chains of equal frequency, HLA-associated ones were more clonally expanded in a later analysis. The study found most TCR sequences rare, yet found some public TCRs in many donors.

Germline assignment: CDR1 SGHTA and CDR2 FQGNSA. The V gene lost 5 bases and the J gene lost 0 bases, with 7 bases spanning the gap. The CDR3 runs to 13 residues. 13 Jbeta primers and 60 Vbeta primers were used for the PCR. Only in-frame clones appear in the TCRdb table, and some are missing; sequencing was by immunoSEQ multiplex PCR. In the table there are roughly 200,000 clones, over 70% of which are singletons. Notes on this clone: Its antigen is unidentified.

Sequenced sample: PBMCs. The chain combines TRBV7-2 with TRBJ2-5; D uncertain. The clonotype was recovered from a male donor in good health and CMV-seronegative. CDR3 sequence: CASSPQYQETQYF. The CDR3 bases are TGTGCCAGCAGCCCCCAATACCAAGAGACCCAGTACTTC. Full variable domain (missing parts from reference TRBV7-2 and TRBJ2-5): GAGVSQSPSNKVTEKGKDVELRCDPISGHTALYWYRQSLGQGLEFLIYFQGNSAPDKSGLPSDRFSAERTGGSVSTLTIQRTQQEDSAVYLCASSPQYQETQYFGPGTRLLVL.